The next 29 T cell receptor beta chains were all read from a single sample in a study of blood T cell repertoires in COVID-19. Using immunoSEQ multiplex PCR, the repertoire was profiled, and TCRdb retains in-frame clones only, with some absent. The sample lists 360,000 or so clones; roughly 89% were seen once. The sequenced sample was peripheral blood. Source of these receptors: a woman aged 60-70 years with COVID-19, enrolled during active disease.

The chain combines TRBV19 with TRBJ1-4; 7 bases map to TRBD1. Per germline, CDR1 LNHDA and CDR2 SQIVND (reference sequence). There are 15 residues in the CDR3. The trim removed 5 bases at V and 4 bases at J, leaving 7 bases unmatched. The CDR3 DNA reads as TGTGCCAGTAGTTCCGGGACAGCCCTTAATGAAAAACTGTTTTTT. Translated, it gives CASSSGTALNEKLFF.

J is TRBJ2-7 and V is TRBV5-1, with 7 bases matching TRBD1. Germline CDR1 is SGHRS and CDR2 is YFSETQ. V dropped 4 bases and J dropped 5; count of bases not matched to a gene: 9. This CDR3 region has 14 residues. CDR3 coding DNA: TGCGCCAGCAGCCCACTACAGACAGGGCACGAGCAGTACTTC. This codes for CASSPLQTGHEQYF.

This rearrangement joins TRBV6-2 or TRBV6-3 to TRBJ1-3, with 7 bases fitting TRBD1. Unmatched junction bases numbered 8, after V lost 6 bases and J lost 0 bases. The CDR3 consists of 16 residues. Germline V gene lookup returns CDR1 MNHEY and CDR2 SVGEGT. This CDR3 is CASRPPGGHSGNTIYF. CDR3 nucleotides: TGTGCCAGCAGGCCTCCAGGGGGTCACTCTGGAAACACCATATATTTT.

This chain joins TRBV30 and TRBJ1-2; D is undetermined. This CDR3 spans 13 amino acids. Germline assignment: CDR1 GTSNPN and CDR2 SVGIG (reference sequence). V lost 4 bases, J lost 6 bases, and 15 bases lay in between. CDR3 loop: CAWTPGDLNGYTF. CDR3 sequence (DNA): TGTGCCTGGACCCCCGGGGATCTAAATGGCTACACCTTC.

The chain couples TRBV14 to TRBJ1-2, with D perhaps matching TRBD1 (5 bases). Germline V gives CDR1 SGHDN, CDR2 FVKESK. The CDR3 contains 16 residues. Trimming took 5 bases from V and 0 from J, leaving 16 bases between them. The CDR3 nucleotides are TGTGCCAGCAGCACTGGACATCCCTTTACTAACTATGGCTACACCTTC. Amino acids: CASSTGHPFTNYGYTF.

The chain is built from TRBV21-1 and TRBJ2-7; the table's D call, TRBD1, has no DNA check behind it. TRBV21-1 is labeled a pseudogene. The CDR3 has 15 amino acids. Here the CDR3 reads CASSNGGTGGNEQYF. CDR3 coding DNA: TGTGCCAGCAGCAACGGCGGGACAGGGGGCAACGAGCAGTACTTC.

The chain employs TRBV15 and TRBJ1-4; D may be TRBD1 (5 bases). CDR1 is LNHNV and CDR2 is YYDKDF in the germline V gene (reference sequence). V was pared by 1 base and J by 8 bases, with 14 bases between. The CDR3 has 15 residues. The CDR3, as DNA: TGTGCCACCAGCAGAGGGGGGACTTCCGGGGAAAAACTGTTTTTT. Translated: CATSRGGTSGEKLFF.

This clone was found once. This chain joins TRBV5-6 and TRBJ2-7, with 9 positions matching TRBD2. CDR3 length: 17 amino acids. V dropped 2 bases and J dropped 3; count of bases not matched to a gene: 12. CDR1 and CDR2 from the germline V gene are SGHDT and YYEEEE. CDR3 DNA sequence: TGTGCCAGCAGCTTTACGCTGGCTAGCGGGACCGTCTACGAGCAGTACTTC. Translating it yields CASSFTLASGTVYEQYF.

The chain recombines TRBV4-2 with TRBJ2-2, with a tentative D call TRBD1 (6 bases). Germline V CDR1 and CDR2: LGHNA, YNFKEQ. Trimming shortened V by 0 bases and J by 3 bases, and 14 bases separated the two germline ends. CDR3 length: 17 residues. Written as DNA, the CDR3 is TGTGCCAGCAGCCAAGAAGGGGCAGGGGCGGACACCGGGGAGCTGTTTTTT. It yields the protein CASSQEGAGADTGELFF.

The chain carries TRBV28 and TRBJ1-2, with a weak D call TRBD1 (5 bases). The CDR3 has 15 residues. Germline V gene data show CDR1 as MDHEN and CDR2 as SYDVKM. Trimming pared 5 bases from V and 4 bases from J, leaving 17 bases between. The CDR3 region is CASSPHRLSPYGYTF. CDR3 DNA: TGTGCCAGCAGTCCGCACAGGCTGAGCCCCTATGGCTACACCTTC.

The V gene is TRBV14, the J gene TRBJ1-2; 9 bases line up with TRBD1. V shed 1 base and J 1 base; nucleotides not matched to a gene: 7. The CDR3 sequence is 17 residues long. Germline V gene data show CDR1 as SGHDN and CDR2 as FVKESK. CDR3 bases: TGTGCCAGCAGCCAAGTGGGACAGGGAAGGAGTAACTATGGCTACACCTTC. Amino acids: CASSQVGQGRSNYGYTF.

The chain links TRBV6-5 to TRBJ1-3; D uncertain. V was trimmed by 0 bases and J by 1 base, leaving 7 bases between them. CDR1 MNHEY and CDR2 SVGAGI come from the germline V gene. This CDR3 contains 15 residues. CDR3 sequence: CASSYSIQSGNTIYF. In DNA, the CDR3 is TGTGCCAGCAGTTACTCGATCCAGTCTGGAAACACCATATATTTT.

The chain joins TRBV2 to TRBJ2-4; the match to TRBD1 covers 11 bases. CDR1 and CDR2 from the germline V gene are SNHLY and FYNNEI. J lost 7 bases, V lost 5 bases, and 13 bases had no gene match. There are 17 residues in the CDR3. CDR3 loop: CASSPDRGRVVGNIQYF. DNA for the CDR3: TGTGCCAGCAGTCCGGACAGGGGGCGGGTGGTAGGCAACATTCAGTACTTC.

The V call is TRBV6-5, the J call TRBJ2-5; the D gene is possibly TRBD1 (5 bases). Germline V CDR1 and CDR2: MNHEY, SVGAGI. The CDR3 is made up of 14 amino acids. The ends were cut back, 6 bases at V and 5 bases at J, with 16 bases in the middle. This CDR3 reads CASRGPWGTETQYF. In DNA, the CDR3 is TGTGCCAGCAGGGGCCCATGGGGCACGGAGACCCAGTACTTC.

The rearrangement uses TRBV6-6 and TRBJ1-2; a possible D gene is TRBD1 (5 bases). CDR1 and CDR2 (germline): MNHNY, SVGAGI (reference sequence). V lost 9 bases to trimming and J lost 6 bases, with 14 bases between them. The CDR3 covers 12 residues. The CDR3 here is CASGAGLNGYTF. CDR3 nucleotides: TGTGCCAGTGGGGCAGGGCTCAATGGCTACACCTTC.

This clone is a singleton in its sample. This sequence joins TRBV28 and TRBJ2-7; D is unresolved. The CDR3 has 11 residues. With 1 base removed from V and 8 bases from J, the gap between germline ends came to 6 bases. Per germline, CDR1 MDHEN and CDR2 SYDVKM. The CDR3 region has the DNA TGTGCCAGCAGTTTATCTGGGCAGCAGTACTTC. This encodes CASSLSGQQYF. Filled out from reference TRBV28 and TRBJ2-7, the complete variable domain reads DVKVTQSSRYLVKRTGEKVFLECVQDMDHENMFWYRQDPGLGLRLIYFSYDVKMKEKGDIPEGYSVSREKKERFSLILESASTNQTSMYLCASSLSGQQYFGPGTRLTVT.

CDR3: CASSLARERGGGYTF. DNA of the CDR3: TGTGCCAGCAGCTTAGCCAGGGAAAGGGGTGGGGGCTACACCTTC. This chain connects TRBV7-2 to TRBJ1-2; the D gene is possibly TRBD1 (5 bases). Trimming removed 0 bases from V and 8 bases from J, with 16 bases in between. This CDR3 is built from 15 residues. The germline V gene encodes CDR1 SGHTA and CDR2 FQGNSA. Combining the CDR3 with reference TRBV7-2 and TRBJ1-2 gives the whole variable domain GAGVSQSPSNKVTEKGKDVELRCDPISGHTALYWYRQSLGQGLEFLIYFQGNSAPDKSGLPSDRFSAERTGGSVSTLTIQRTQQEDSAVYLCASSLARERGGGYTFGSGTRLTVV.

The rearrangement links TRBV10-3 to TRBJ2-7; 8 bases map to TRBD2. The CDR3 consists of 15 residues. J gave up 1 base and V 3 bases, and 5 bases lay outside the gene matches. CDR1 is ENHRY, CDR2 SYGVKD, per germline. The CDR3 sequence: CAISDRERGSYEQYF. CDR3 nucleotide sequence: TGTGCCATCAGTGACCGAGAGCGGGGGTCCTACGAGCAGTACTTC.

The genes are TRBV4-1 and TRBJ2-7; 11 nucleotides agree with TRBD1. Germline V gene sequence: CDR1 MGHRA, CDR2 YSYEKL. CDR3 length: 14 residues. The V gene end was trimmed by 4 bases and the J gene end by 7 bases; junction bases not matched to a gene: 6. The CDR3 bases are TGCGCCAGCAGCCCCGGACAGGGGGCGAGGGAGCAGTACTTC. It encodes CASSPGQGAREQYF.

This sequence joins TRBV19 and TRBJ1-1, with D hard to call. This CDR3 comprises 12 residues. CDR1 is LNHDA, CDR2 SQIVND, per germline (reference sequence). V was clipped by 6 bases and J by 7 bases, with 12 bases between them. For the CDR3, the DNA is TGTGCCAGTAGATCGAGTGTTATTGAAGCTTTCTTT. Its protein product is CASRSSVIEAFF.

This clone was seen a few times. This rearrangement joins TRBV5-6 to TRBJ1-1, with TRBD1 identical over 10 bases. From germline, CDR1 is SGHDT and CDR2 YYEEEE. After removal of 4 bases from V and 0 bases from J, the junction contained 6 bases not matched to a gene. This CDR3 region has 16 residues. CDR3 DNA sequence: TGTGCCAGCAGCCTCCCCGGGACAGGGGTGAACACTGAAGCTTTCTTT. Its translation is CASSLPGTGVNTEAFF.

CDR3 coding DNA: TGCGCCAGCAGCCAAGCTTTACAGGGGGAAATCCGGTACTATGGCTACACCTTC. Protein: CASSQALQGEIRYYGYTF. The V gene is TRBV4-1, the J gene TRBJ1-2; TRBD1 matches 8 bases. The CDR3 covers 18 residues. The trim removed 1 base at V and 3 bases at J, leaving 13 bases unmatched. The V gene's germline CDR1 is MGHRA and CDR2 YSYEKL.

This chain uses TRBV18 with TRBJ2-5; 8 bases align to TRBD1. The ends lost 2 bases at V and 4 bases at J; junction bases unmatched: 6. Germline CDR1 is KGHSH and CDR2 is LQKENI. There are 15 residues in the CDR3. This CDR3 is CASSPRQGQVETQYF. The CDR3 DNA is TGTGCCAGCTCACCAAGACAGGGGCAGGTAGAGACCCAGTACTTC.

This chain joins TRBV6-1 and TRBJ1-5; D gene unclear. From germline, CDR1 is MNHNS and CDR2 SASEGT. The V and J ends lost 2 bases and 0 bases respectively, with 11 bases between them. The length of the CDR3 is 16 residues. The CDR3 loop reads CASSELGRYSNQPQHF. The CDR3 coding sequence is TGTGCCAGCAGTGAACTCGGCAGGTATAGCAATCAGCCCCAGCATTTT.

V usage is TRBV29-1 and J usage is TRBJ1-1; D uncertain. This CDR3 region has 13 residues. V lost 0 bases and J 3 bases, leaving 8 bases between the germline ends. The V gene's germline CDR1 is SQVTM and CDR2 ANQGSEA. In DNA, the CDR3 is TGCAGCGTTGAAGATCTACAGTACACTGAAGCTTTCTTT. This sequence encodes CSVEDLQYTEAFF.

V usage is TRBV4-1 and J usage is TRBJ2-3, with 11 nucleotides matching TRBD2. The V gene's germline CDR1 is MGHRA and CDR2 YSYEKL. V dropped 6 bases and J dropped 0; count of bases not matched to a gene: 5. The CDR3 covers 16 residues. CDR3 sequence: CASRRTSGWSTDTQYF. The DNA for the CDR3 is TGCGCCAGCAGGAGGACTAGCGGGTGGAGCACAGATACGCAGTATTTT.

This rearrangement joins TRBV6-5 to TRBJ1-1, with TRBD1 matching 8 bases. CDR1 MNHEY and CDR2 SVGAGI come from the germline V gene. This CDR3 comprises 14 residues. Unmatched junction bases numbered 4, after V lost 2 bases and J lost 5 bases. The CDR3 DNA sequence: TGTGCCAGCAGTTACGACAGGGGCGGGACTGAAGCTTTCTTT. Translated, it gives CASSYDRGGTEAFF.

Here the CDR3 reads CASSPGGGGKTEAFF. The CDR3 DNA follows: TGTGCCAGCAGCCCGGGAGGTGGGGGGAAAACTGAAGCTTTCTTT. This sequence joins TRBV7-9 and TRBJ1-1; possibly TRBD1 for D (5 bases). The CDR3 has 15 amino acids. Trimming removed 5 bases at V and 5 bases at J, with 18 bases between. Per germline, CDR1 SEHNR and CDR2 FQNEAQ (reference sequence).

The V call is TRBV5-4, the J call TRBJ2-3; 13 bases are a match to TRBD2. The germline V gene encodes CDR1 SGHNT and CDR2 YYREEE (reference sequence). The CDR3 length is 16 residues. Losses at the gene ends were 7 bases for V and 6 bases for J; bases not matched to a gene: 11. The CDR3 loop is CASPTSGGALADTQYF. The CDR3 coding sequence is TGTGCCAGCCCTACTAGCGGGGGGGCCCTAGCCGATACGCAGTATTTT.